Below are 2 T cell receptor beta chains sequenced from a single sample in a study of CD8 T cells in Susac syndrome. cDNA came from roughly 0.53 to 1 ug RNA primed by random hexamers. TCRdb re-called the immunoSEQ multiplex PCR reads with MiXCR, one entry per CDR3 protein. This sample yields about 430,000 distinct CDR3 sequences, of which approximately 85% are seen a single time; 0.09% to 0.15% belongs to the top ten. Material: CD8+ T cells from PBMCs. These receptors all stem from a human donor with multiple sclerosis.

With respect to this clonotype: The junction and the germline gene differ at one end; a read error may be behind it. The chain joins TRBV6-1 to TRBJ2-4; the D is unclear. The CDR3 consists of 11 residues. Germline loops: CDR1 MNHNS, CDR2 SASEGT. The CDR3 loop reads CASSDGPLVFF. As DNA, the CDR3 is TGTGCCAGCAGTGACGGACCCTTGGTCTTCTTC.

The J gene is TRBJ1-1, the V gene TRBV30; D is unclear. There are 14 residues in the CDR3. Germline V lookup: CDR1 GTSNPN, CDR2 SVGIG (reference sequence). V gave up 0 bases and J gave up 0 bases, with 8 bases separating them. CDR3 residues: CAWSVWEMNTEAFF. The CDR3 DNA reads TGTGCCTGGAGTGTCTGGGAAATGAACACTGAAGCTTTCTTT.